Listed below are T cell receptor beta chains from one sample, sequenced in a study of early T cells in non-severe SARS-CoV-2 infection. TCRdb itself ran the 5' RACE reads through MiXCR, one entry per CDR3 protein. The sample consists of about 40,000 distinct CDR3 sequences, approximately 6.3% of them appearing once. The material sequenced was whole blood, taken at baseline. The source of these receptors is an adult who was a healthcare worker with PCR-confirmed SARS-CoV-2 infection or an uninfected control (not recorded which). Both conserved end residues are part of each CDR3. The order of the fields is J gene, V gene, CDR3 protein.

>TRBJ1-2|TRBV27
CASSLSGGEGYGYTF
>TRBJ1-1|TRBV20-1
CSASDRAKAFF
>TRBJ1-6|TRBV7-2
CASSLGRNNSPLHF
>TRBJ2-7|TRBV7-8
CASSLVNLGEQYF
>TRBJ2-3|TRBV5-1
CASSLWASGGVNTQYF
>TRBJ2-1|TRBV6-2/TRBV6-3
CASSYGERGSYNEQFF
>TRBJ2-5|TRBV27
CASSRDRGQETQYF
>TRBJ2-5|TRBV20-1
CSSGGGVGETQYF
>TRBJ1-2|TRBV28
CASSLRPTYGYTF
>TRBJ2-6|TRBV9
CASSVSRISGANVLTF
>TRBJ1-6|TRBV5-1
CASTPAGNSPLHF
>TRBJ1-5|TRBV6-4
CASSEEGLGNQPQHF
>TRBJ2-3|TRBV19
CASSTLDRVVLSAGTDTQYF
>TRBJ2-3|TRBV7-2
CASSRSMRGTTDTQYF